One sample yielded the 11 T cell receptor beta chains listed below, sequenced in a study of human T cells and chemical hapten exposure. TCRdb reanalysed the RACE reads using MiXCR and keeps one entry per CDR3 protein. Of about 50,000 distinct CDR3 sequences detected, 4.3% appear once; the ten largest clones hold about 1.5%. As for time point: healthy volunteer bleed at 2 weeks. Blood, whole and unfractionated, served as the source for total RNA extraction. What was sequenced was whole blood. The receptors originated from a female donor in good health. Some clones in this sample may be carry-over from other donors' samples.

This clonotype showed up many times. This chain joins TRBV12-5 and TRBJ2-5, with 9 bases matching TRBD2. The CDR3 runs to 17 residues. Germline V gene lookup returns CDR1 LGHNT and CDR2 FRNRAP. J lost 5 bases, V lost 0 bases, and 10 bases had no gene match. The CDR3 coding sequence is TGTGCTAGTGGTTTGGTTCCCTTAGCGGGGGCGCCGGAGACCCAGTACTTC. Its protein is CASGLVPLAGAPETQYF.

This clonotype was recorded many times. V gene TRBV7-2 combines with J gene TRBJ1-4, with TRBD1 as a possible D gene (6 bases). The germline V gene encodes CDR1 SGHTA and CDR2 FQGNSA. CDR3 size: 17 residues. The ends were cut back, 1 base at V and 8 bases at J, with 20 bases in the middle. The DNA for the CDR3 is TGTGCCAGCAGCTTAGGTCCGATTGTGGGGGGCATAGAAAAACTGTTTTTT. It codes for CASSLGPIVGGIEKLFF.

This clonotype was observed many times. The rearrangement joins TRBV27 to TRBJ2-1; 8 bases agree with TRBD2. The V gene end was trimmed by 2 bases and the J gene end by 4 bases; junction bases not matched to a gene: 4. Germline V gene lookup returns CDR1 MNHEY and CDR2 SMNVEV (reference sequence). The CDR3 is 15 amino acids. The CDR3 loop reads CASSLGAGAYNEQFF. CDR3 sequence (DNA): TGTGCCAGCAGTTTAGGAGCGGGGGCGTACAATGAGCAGTTCTTC.

This clonotype was seen many times. CDR3 nucleotides: TGTGCCATCACAGGGATTAACTATGGCTACACCTTC. Encoded protein: CAITGINYGYTF. The rearrangement uses TRBV6-1 and TRBJ1-2; maybe TRBD1 (6 bases). The V and J ends lost 10 bases and 1 base respectively, with 10 bases between them. Germline CDR1 reads MNHNS; CDR2 reads SASEGT. The CDR3 has 12 amino acids.

This clonotype was observed at least ten times. The chain is built from TRBV5-5 and TRBJ1-1, with a possible D match to TRBD1 (5 bases). V was trimmed by 2 bases and J by 3 bases, leaving 17 bases between them. CDR1 SGHKS and CDR2 YYEKEE come from the germline V gene (reference sequence). This CDR3 spans 16 amino acids. CDR3: CASSFGDFRGDTEAFF. The CDR3 DNA reads as TGTGCCAGCAGCTTTGGAGATTTTCGGGGGGACACTGAAGCTTTCTTT. Supplemented by reference TRBV5-5 and TRBJ1-1, the full variable domain reads DAGVTQSPTHLIKTRGQQVTLRCSPISGHKSVSWYQQVLGQGPQFIFQYYEKEERGRGNFPDRFSARQFPNYSSELNVNALLLGDSALYLCASSFGDFRGDTEAFFGQGTRLTVV.

J is TRBJ1-1 and V is TRBV20-1; possible D gene TRBD1, 6 bases. Trimming took 4 bases from V and 1 from J, leaving 10 bases between them. The CDR3 loop spans 13 amino acids. Germline V CDR1 and CDR2: DFQATT, SNEGSKA (reference sequence). CDR3 sequence reads: CSAIRTENTEAFF. In DNA form, the CDR3 reads TGCAGTGCTATAAGGACAGAGAACACTGAAGCTTTCTTT.

Ten or more counts support this clonotype. This chain connects TRBV10-3 to TRBJ1-1, with 7 bases aligning to TRBD1. Looked up from germline, CDR1 is ENHRY and CDR2 is SYGVKD. The CDR3 totals 13 residues. Germline trimming cut 4 bases from V and 7 bases from J; bases unmatched to any gene: 6. In nucleotides, the CDR3 is TGTGCCATCAGTGCCGGGACAGAAGTTGAAGCTTTCTTT. Its protein product is CAISAGTEVEAFF.

This clonotype was seen ten or more times. The chain links TRBV5-1 to TRBJ1-1; 7 nucleotides align to TRBD1. V gave up 3 bases and J gave up 1 base; unmatched junction bases: 9. Germline V gene lookup returns CDR1 SGHRS and CDR2 YFSETQ. The CDR3 is 16 amino acids. CDR3 region: CASSSSYRDRNTEAFF. Here the CDR3 DNA reads TGCGCCAGCAGCTCCTCCTACAGGGACAGGAACACTGAAGCTTTCTTT.

The rearrangement uses TRBV7-9 and TRBJ2-1; no firm D call. The CDR3 spans 10 residues. V was shortened by 3 bases and J by 10 bases, with 4 bases between the two germline ends. The germline CDR1 and CDR2 sequences are SEHNR and FQNEAQ (reference sequence). The CDR3 bases are TGTGCCAGCAGCTTGTCGGAGCAGTTCTTC. It specifies CASSLSEQFF.

By frequency in the sample, this clonotype is medium-sized. The chain uses TRBV27 and TRBJ1-4; 7 bases match TRBD1. The CDR3 length is 19 residues. CDR1 MNHEY and CDR2 SMNVEV come from the germline V gene (reference sequence). The ends lost 4 bases at V and 0 bases at J; junction bases unmatched: 14. The CDR3 DNA reads as TGTGCCAGCAGTTCGAGACAGGGAATACCCCTTGCAACTAATGAAAAACTGTTTTTT. Its protein is CASSSRQGIPLATNEKLFF.

The sample holds many counts of this clonotype. This chain connects TRBV15 to TRBJ2-3; 9 bases are a match to TRBD2. The CDR3 consists of 15 residues. V lost 3 bases and J lost 6; bases outside the gene matches: 7. CDR1 is LNHNV and CDR2 is YYDKDF in the germline V gene (reference sequence). The CDR3 protein is CATSSAASGADTQYF. CDR3 nucleotides: TGTGCCACCAGCAGCGCCGCTAGCGGGGCTGATACGCAGTATTTT.